A selection of T cell receptor beta chains follows, all from one sample in a study of memory CD4+ T cells and cytomegalovirus serostatus. The table came from immunoSEQ multiplex PCR; TCRdb's copy has only in-frame clones and leaves some out. This table holds about 53,000 clones, approximately 78% found once. Sample: memory CD4+ T cells from blood. Receptor source: an adult in good health and CMV-seronegative. Both conserved end residues are part of each CDR3. A D gene is named only where the DNA matches it firmly. Clone size is not always given. Where it is, it says once, few, many or a class for expanded clones.

V	J	D	size	DNA	CDR3
TRBV6-5	TRBJ1-2	NA	NA	TGTGCCAGCAGTTCCCAGAGTCGGGGGTTTGACTATGGCTACACCTTC	CASSSQSRGFDYGYTF
TRBV28	TRBJ1-2	NA	NA	TGTGCCAGCAGCTTTCACTATGGCTACACCTTC	CASSFHYGYTF
TRBV9	TRBJ2-3	TRBD1	NA	TGTGCCAGCAGCGACAGGGGAGAGGCCAGCACAGATACGCAGTATTTT	CASSDRGEASTDTQYF
TRBV7-3	TRBJ1-6	NA	NA	TGTGCCAGCAGCTTAACGGGCAGGTCAAATTCACCCCTCCACTTT	CASSLTGRSNSPLHF
TRBV6-5	TRBJ1-1	NA	NA	TGTGCCACCATAGTCCTACGGGACCGGAGCACTGAAGCTTTCTTT	CATIVLRDRSTEAFF
TRBV5-4	TRBJ2-7	NA	once	TGTGCCAGCAGCCTCAGGGGCGCGGGGGATTCCTACGAGCAGTACTTC	CASSLRGAGDSYEQYF
TRBV5-4	TRBJ2-1	NA	NA	TGTGCCAGCAGCCTACAGGGCAATGAGCAGTTCTTC	CASSLQGNEQFF
TRBV5-1	TRBJ1-5	TRBD1	once	TGCGCCAGCTCGCCACAGGGGGCAGGGCAGCCCCAGCATTTT	CASSPQGAGQPQHF
TRBV19	TRBJ1-2	NA	NA	TGTGCCAGTAGTGGCGCCGCGGGGGGCAAGGGTGGCTACACCTTC	CASSGAAGGKGGYTF
TRBV30	TRBJ1-3	TRBD1	few	TGTGCCTGCGAGAAAACAGGGGAAACTACTGGAAACACCATATATTTT	CACEKTGETTGNTIYF
TRBV28	TRBJ2-5	TRBD2	NA	TGTGCCAGCAGTTTAGCGGGGGGGCCAGTCGGGACCCAGTACTTC	CASSLAGGPVGTQYF
TRBV7-9	TRBJ2-2	TRBD1	NA	TGTGCCAGCAGCTTAGTCTTTCTACAGGGGCCCGGGGAGCTGTTTTTT	CASSLVFLQGPGELFF
TRBV5-4	TRBJ1-6	NA	NA	TGTGCCAGCAGCTTATCACTAATGGCTAATTCACCCCTCCACTTT	CASSLSLMANSPLHF
TRBV10-3	TRBJ1-4	TRBD1	NA	TGTGCCATCAGTGAGGGGACAGCTAATGAAAAACTGTTTTTT	CAISEGTANEKLFF
TRBV18	TRBJ2-3	NA	NA	TGTGCCAGCGTCACGCAGGGCACAGATACGCAGTATTTT	CASVTQGTDTQYF
TRBV4-3	TRBJ2-7	TRBD1	NA	TGCGCCAGCAGCCAAGATTTTGGGTCGACAGGGCGCAACGAGCAGTACTTC	CASSQDFGSTGRNEQYF
TRBV27	TRBJ1-5	NA	medium-sized	TGTGCCAGCAGGGCCTACCGGGGAACCACAGGGAGCAATCAGCCCCAGCATTTT	CASRAYRGTTGSNQPQHF
TRBV5-4	TRBJ1-1	NA	NA	TGTGCCAGCAGCTTGGAGACCGGGTCTAGGACTGAAGCTTTCTTT	CASSLETGSRTEAFF
TRBV4-1	TRBJ1-5	NA	NA	TGCGCCAGCAGCCCCCTACTCATTGGGGATCAGCCCCAGCATTTT	CASSPLLIGDQPQHF
TRBV7-2	TRBJ2-1	TRBD2	once	TGTGCCAGCAGCCCTCGGATCGGGGGGGCCCGAGATGAGCAGTTCTTC	CASSPRIGGARDEQFF
TRBV21-1	TRBJ2-7	NA	NA	TGTGCCAGCAGCAAAGTAAGACAGGTCACCCCCTACGAGCAGTACTTC	CASSKVRQVTPYEQYF
TRBV10-3	TRBJ1-1	TRBD1	once	TGTGCCATCAGTGAGAGGGACAGGAACACTGAAGCTTTCTTT	CAISERDRNTEAFF
TRBV28	TRBJ2-7	NA	NA	TGTGCCAGCAGTGAGGGGTACTACGAGCAGTACTTC	CASSEGYYEQYF
TRBV2	TRBJ2-7	TRBD2	few	TGTGCCAGCAGTGAAGCGGGACTAGCGGGGCACCCCTCCTACGAGCAGTACTTC	CASSEAGLAGHPSYEQYF
TRBV6-5	TRBJ2-5	NA	once	TGTGCCGTCGGCCGTCGAAGAGAGACCCAGTACTTC	CAVGRRRETQYF
TRBV2	TRBJ2-2	TRBD2	NA	TGTGCCAGCAGTATTCTAGCGGGGGGGACCGGGGAGCTGTTTTTT	CASSILAGGTGELFF
TRBV4-1	TRBJ2-3	NA	few	TGCGCCAGCAGCCTCTCTGGGACTCGAGGCACAGATACGCAGTATTTT	CASSLSGTRGTDTQYF
TRBV18	TRBJ1-4	TRBD1	NA	TGTGCCAGCTCTCGACAGGGTAACGAAAAACTGTTTTTT	CASSRQGNEKLFF
TRBV28	TRBJ1-6	NA	NA	TGTGCCAGCAGGCTAAACGCTCTCTATAATTCACCCCTCCACTTT	CASRLNALYNSPLHF
TRBV19	TRBJ2-6	NA	NA	TGTGCCAGTAGTGGGAGCTATCCTGGGGCCAACGTCCTGACTTTC	CASSGSYPGANVLTF
TRBV6-5	TRBJ2-7	TRBD2	once	TGTGCCAGCTACCCTAGCGGGGCGAAAAACGAGCAGTACTTC	CASYPSGAKNEQYF
TRBV29-1	TRBJ2-3	TRBD2	NA	TGCAGCGTTGGCGGGGGGGGCACAGATACGCAGTATTTT	CSVGGGGTDTQYF
TRBV19	TRBJ1-2	TRBD1	NA	TGTGCCAGTAGTCCTCGGACAGGTTTTAACTATGGCTACACCTTC	CASSPRTGFNYGYTF
TRBV30	TRBJ2-5	NA	NA	TGTGCCTGGAGCGAAAGTCCGGGACACAAGGGGAGGTGGGAAGAGACCCAGTACTTC	CAWSESPGHKGRWEETQYF
TRBV7-6	TRBJ1-2	TRBD1	NA	TGTGCCAGCAGCCAAGAGACAGGGAGCGGTGGCTACACCTTC	CASSQETGSGGYTF
TRBV7-9	TRBJ1-1	NA	NA	TGTGCCAGCAGCTTAGTAGGGGGGAACACTGAAGCTTTCTTT	CASSLVGGNTEAFF
TRBV7-2	TRBJ1-2	NA	NA	TGTGCCAGCAGCTCTGAGGTAGTTAACTATGGCTACACCTTC	CASSSEVVNYGYTF
TRBV29-1	TRBJ2-1	TRBD1	NA	TGCAGCGTGACAGGGCCGAATGAGCAGTTCTTC	CSVTGPNEQFF
TRBV14	TRBJ2-5	NA	once	TGTGCCAGCAGCCAAAAAGGTGTTGATTTATGGGAAGAGACCCAGTACTTC	CASSQKGVDLWEETQYF
TRBV10-3	TRBJ2-7	NA	NA	TGTGCCATCAGGAGGCGGGGACCCTCAGGAGAGCAGTACTTC	CAIRRRGPSGEQYF
TRBV7-2	TRBJ2-7	TRBD1	NA	TGTGCCAGCAGCCAGGGACAGACAAGCTCCTACGAGCAGTACTTC	CASSQGQTSSYEQYF
TRBV10-3	TRBJ2-2	TRBD2	NA	TGTGCCATCAGTACTAGCGGGGCACCCTCGGGTGGCACCGGGGAGCTGTTTTTT	CAISTSGAPSGGTGELFF
TRBV6-4	TRBJ1-5	NA	NA	TGTGCCAGCAGTGACAGCGTTAGCGGACCCCAGCATTTT	CASSDSVSGPQHF
TRBV29-1	TRBJ2-2	TRBD2	NA	TGCAGCGTTTACACTAGCGGGGGGCGCACCGGGGAGCTGTTTTTT	CSVYTSGGRTGELFF
TRBV18	TRBJ2-1	TRBD2	NA	TGTGCCAGCTCACCAAGACTAGCGGGGGCCGGAGGCAATGAGCAGTTCTTC	CASSPRLAGAGGNEQFF